The 11 T cell receptor beta chains below were found in one sample sequenced in a study of early T cells in non-severe SARS-CoV-2 infection. From the 5' RACE reads, TCRdb called clonotypes with MiXCR, one entry per CDR3 protein. The sample carries around 58,000 distinct CDR3 sequences, roughly 13% recorded once. The sequenced material came from whole blood. The receptor set was obtained from an adult who was a healthcare worker with PCR-confirmed SARS-CoV-2 infection or an uninfected control (not recorded which).

This clonotype has only a few counts. The V and J genes are TRBV18 and TRBJ2-1, with 9 positions matching TRBD2. Unmatched junction bases numbered 15, after V lost 5 bases and J lost 10 bases. Germline V gene sequence: CDR1 KGHSH, CDR2 LQKENI. The CDR3 length is 16 residues. The CDR3 protein is CASSTTLAGMNDEQFF. CDR3 coding DNA: TGTGCCAGCTCAACAACCCTAGCGGGAATGAATGACGAGCAGTTCTTC.

This clonotype occurred a few times. J is TRBJ1-1 and V is TRBV20-1; D remains unclear. The CDR3 contains 16 residues. Trimming took 1 base from V and 1 from J, leaving 16 bases between them. Germline CDR1 is DFQATT and CDR2 is SNEGSKA (reference sequence). In nucleotides, the CDR3 is TGCAGTGCTAGAGGCGCAGCCCGGGTATGGAACACTGAAGCTTTCTTT. This gives the protein CSARGAARVWNTEAFF.

The rearrangement joins TRBV20-1 to TRBJ1-4; possibly TRBD1 for D (6 bases). CDR1 is DFQATT, CDR2 SNEGSKA, per germline (reference sequence). V gave up 1 base and J gave up 8 bases, with 14 bases separating them. This CDR3 region has 14 residues. The CDR3 coding sequence is TGCAGTGCTAGAGCACAGGGTTTTCGAGAAAAACTGTTTTTT. Translation: CSARAQGFREKLFF.

This clonotype was picked up a small number of times. The V gene is TRBV5-1, the J gene TRBJ1-1; the D is unclear. The CDR3 length is 13 residues. Germline V gene lookup returns CDR1 SGHRS and CDR2 YFSETQ. Trimming stripped 4 bases from V and 7 bases from J, with 14 bases between. This chain's CDR3 is CASSDLGRFEAFF. The CDR3 nucleotides are TGCGCCAGCAGCGACTTAGGACGGTTTGAAGCTTTCTTT.

This clonotype was seen more than once but under ten times. The chain has TRBV4-3 and TRBJ2-1; no clear D gene. From germline, CDR1 is LGHNA and CDR2 YSLEER. Between the trimmed V and J ends, which lost 0 bases and 0 bases, there was a span of 9 bases. The CDR3 totals 16 residues. CDR3 sequence (DNA): TGCGCCAGCAGCCAAGAATTTGGCGGCTCCTACAATGAGCAGTTCTTC. Its protein is CASSQEFGGSYNEQFF.

The table lists this clonotype with a few counts. This chain links TRBV20-1 with TRBJ2-1; D uncertain. The germline gives CDR1 DFQATT, CDR2 SNEGSKA (reference sequence). The CDR3 runs to 12 residues. Trimming left V 3 bases short and J 4 bases short, with 7 bases between. The CDR3 DNA follows: TGCAGTGCTAGTACCGGGTACAATGAGCAGTTCTTC. Translating gives CSASTGYNEQFF.

This clonotype was seen many times. As DNA, the CDR3 is TGTGCCAGCAGCTTATTTGGGGAGCCCTACGAGCAGTACTTC. Translating gives CASSLFGEPYEQYF. The chain recombines TRBV7-2 with TRBJ2-7, with D maybe TRBD2 (5 bases). This CDR3 region has 14 residues. Germline loops: CDR1 SGHTA, CDR2 FQGNSA. V was cut by 2 bases and J by 2 bases, with 10 bases left in between.

The table lists this clonotype with a few counts. This chain joins TRBV9 and TRBJ2-2; 8 nucleotides match TRBD1. The CDR3 contains 13 residues. V lost 6 bases to trimming and J lost 4 bases; unmatched junction nucleotides: 2. Germline lookup yields CDR1 SGDLS and CDR2 YYNGEE. CDR3 in DNA: TGTGCCAGCACCGACAGGGGCACCGGGGAGCTGTTTTTT. Protein sequence: CASTDRGTGELFF.

Only a few counts were recorded for this clonotype. The gene calls are TRBV4-2 and TRBJ2-3; D ambiguous. The germline CDR1 and CDR2 sequences are LGHNA and YNFKEQ. The CDR3 is made up of 14 amino acids. V lost 0 bases, J lost 2 bases, and 6 bases lay in between. The CDR3 region is CASSQERNTDTQYF. The CDR3 nucleotides read TGTGCCAGCAGCCAAGAACGGAACACAGATACGCAGTATTTT.

This clonotype was observed at least ten times. This chain joins TRBV6-1 and TRBJ1-5; D is unclear. The CDR3 contains 14 residues. CDR1 and CDR2 (germline): MNHNS, SASEGT. The germline V and J ends were trimmed by 2 bases and 2 bases, with 7 bases remaining between them. The CDR3 loop is CASSELDRNQPQHF. The CDR3 DNA follows: TGTGCCAGCAGTGAACTCGATCGCAATCAGCCCCAGCATTTT.

The table lists this clonotype with a few counts. The genes are TRBV27 and TRBJ1-5; the D gene is possibly TRBD1 (5 bases). Trimming pared 5 bases from V and 3 bases from J, leaving 11 bases between. This CDR3 is built from 14 residues. Germline V lookup: CDR1 MNHEY, CDR2 SMNVEV (reference sequence). This chain's CDR3 is CASSRLGDNQPQHF. The CDR3 DNA reads TGTGCCAGCAGTCGACTGGGGGACAATCAGCCCCAGCATTTT.